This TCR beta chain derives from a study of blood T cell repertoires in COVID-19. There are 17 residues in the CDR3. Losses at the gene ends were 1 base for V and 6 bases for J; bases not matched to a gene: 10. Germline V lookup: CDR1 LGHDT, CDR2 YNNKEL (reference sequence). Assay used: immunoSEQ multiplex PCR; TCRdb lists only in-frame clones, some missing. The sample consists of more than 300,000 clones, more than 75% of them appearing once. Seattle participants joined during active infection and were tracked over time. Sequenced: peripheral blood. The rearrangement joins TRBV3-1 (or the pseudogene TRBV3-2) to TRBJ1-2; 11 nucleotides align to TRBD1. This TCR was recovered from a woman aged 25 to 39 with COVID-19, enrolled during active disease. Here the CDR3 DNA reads TGTGCCAGCAGCCAAGTGGGGGGACAGGGGGGTTCCCATGGCTACACCTTC. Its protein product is CASSQVGGQGGSHGYTF.